These 27 T cell receptor beta chains originate from one sample sequenced in a study of chemoradiotherapy in HPV16-positive cancers. Generated by immunoSEQ multiplex PCR, the TCRdb table keeps only in-frame clones and is missing some. The table shows over a thousand clones, with about four fifths occurring only once. This material consisted of tumor tissue, taken from a patient who underwent chemoradiotherapy. These receptors came from a human donor with HPV-associated anogenital cancer.

V and J are TRBV7-6 and TRBJ2-5; no firm D call. CDR3 length: 12 amino acids. V lost 3 bases to trimming and J lost 2 bases, with 4 bases between them. Germline V gene sequence: CDR1 SGHVS, CDR2 FNYEAQ. CDR3 sequence: CASSFGQETQYF. The CDR3 DNA sequence: TGTGCCAGCAGCTTTGGTCAAGAGACCCAGTACTTC. Full variable domain (missing parts from reference TRBV7-6 and TRBJ2-5): GAGVSQSPRYKVTKRGQDVALRCDPISGHVSLYWYRQALGQGPEFLTYFNYEAQQDKSGLPNDRFSAERPEGSISTLTIQRTEQRDSAMYRCASSFGQETQYFGPGTRLLVL.

The chain employs TRBV5-1 and TRBJ2-1, with D maybe TRBD2 (6 bases). The CDR3 loop spans 13 amino acids. V lost 6 bases and J 7 bases, leaving 14 bases between the germline ends. From germline, CDR1 is SGHRS and CDR2 YFSETQ. The CDR3 spells CASKASRENEQFF. The CDR3 nucleotides are TGCGCCAGCAAGGCGTCCCGGGAGAATGAGCAGTTCTTC.

The genes are TRBV5-1 and TRBJ2-2, with TRBD2 identical over 11 bases. Germline trimming cut 0 bases from V and 7 bases from J; bases unmatched to any gene: 5. CDR3 length: 16 amino acids. Germline loops: CDR1 SGHRS, CDR2 YFSETQ. The CDR3 reads CASSLVSSGGIGELFF. In DNA, the CDR3 is TGCGCCAGCAGCTTGGTGTCTAGCGGGGGGATCGGGGAGCTGTTTTTT.

This clone was seen only a few times. The chain recombines TRBV10-1 with TRBJ2-7, with D tentatively TRBD1 (6 bases). Between the trimmed V and J ends, which lost 2 bases and 6 bases, there was a span of 11 bases. The CDR3 spans 13 residues. Germline V gives CDR1 WNHNN, CDR2 SYGVQD (reference sequence). Written as DNA, the CDR3 is TGCGCCAGCAGTGAGGCAGGGGCAGGCGAGCAGTACTTC. Its protein product is CASSEAGAGEQYF.

This clone has a handful of counts. The rearrangement joins TRBV25-1 to TRBJ2-7; D is uncertain. Germline values: CDR1 MGHDK, CDR2 SYGVNS. V lost 10 bases, J lost 0 bases, and 13 bases lay in between. The CDR3 totals 13 residues. The CDR3 bases are TGTGCCACCCGGCCGCCGGGCTCCTACGAGCAGTACTTC. This sequence encodes CATRPPGSYEQYF.

This clone appeared a few times. The chain recombines TRBV5-4 with TRBJ1-2; D not resolved. The CDR3 consists of 13 residues. Germline V gene sequence: CDR1 SGHNT, CDR2 YYREEE (reference sequence). The germline V and J ends were trimmed by 6 bases and 2 bases, with 11 bases remaining between them. Here the CDR3 DNA reads TGTGCCAGCACCCCGGCTACAAACTATGGCTACACCTTC. It codes for CASTPATNYGYTF. Combining the CDR3 with reference TRBV5-4 and TRBJ1-2 gives the whole variable domain ETGVTQSPTHLIKTRGQQVTLRCSSQSGHNTVSWYQQALGQGPQFIFQYYREEENGRGNFPPRFSGLQFPNYSSELNVNALELDDSALYLCASTPATNYGYTFGSGTRLTVV.

The chain carries TRBV5-1 and TRBJ1-2, with 10 bases matching TRBD1. CDR1 SGHRS and CDR2 YFSETQ come from the germline V gene. The CDR3 runs to 15 residues. V trimming: 5 bases; J trimming: 3 bases; junction bases outside the gene matches: 7. The CDR3 here is CASSITGTGDYGYTF. The CDR3 DNA is TGCGCCAGCAGTATAACCGGGACAGGGGACTATGGCTACACCTTC. Based on the CDR3 plus reference TRBV5-1 and TRBJ1-2, the full variable domain is KAGVTQTPRYLIKTRGQQVTLSCSPISGHRSVSWYQQTPGQGLQFLFEYFSETQRNKGNFPGRFSGRQFSNSRSEMNVSTLELGDSALYLCASSITGTGDYGYTFGSGTRLTVV.

Points on this clone: The junction and the germline gene differ at one end; a read error may be behind it. CDR3 bases: TGTGCTAGCAGCTTAGCCCCGGAGGGGGAGCTGTTTTTT. Amino acid sequence: CASSLAPEGELFF. The chain carries TRBV7-7 and TRBJ2-2; D gene uncertain. The CDR3 loop spans 13 amino acids. The germline V gene encodes CDR1 SSHAT and CDR2 FNYEAQ (reference sequence).

A word on this clone: At one boundary the junction diverges from the germline segment, which might be a read error. V gene TRBV2 combines with J gene TRBJ1-1; D is ambiguous. Per the germline V gene, CDR1 is SNHLY and CDR2 is FYNNEI. The CDR3 loop spans 11 amino acids. In nucleotides, the CDR3 is TGTGCCAGCAGTGATCGGGCAGTTCTTATCTTT. Translation gives CASSDRAVLIF.

The chain recombines TRBV7-3 with TRBJ2-1, with D possibly TRBD1 on 6 matching bases. CDR1 and CDR2 (germline): SGHTA, FQGTGA. The CDR3 spans 15 residues. V lost 2 bases, J lost 2 bases, and 10 bases lay in between. As DNA, the CDR3 is TGTGCCAGCAGCTTAGGTGGGACACCCTACAATGAGCAGTTCTTC. This gives the protein CASSLGGTPYNEQFF.

This chain uses TRBV9 with TRBJ2-3; the match to TRBD2 covers 14 bases. This CDR3 spans 17 amino acids. Germline V gene data show CDR1 as SGDLS and CDR2 as YYNGEE. The ends lost 3 bases at V and 4 bases at J; junction bases unmatched: 7. As DNA, the CDR3 is TGTGCCAGCAGCGCGACTAGCGGGGGGGCCTCCGCAGATACGCAGTATTTT. This codes for CASSATSGGASADTQYF.

This clone was found a few times. V usage is TRBV7-9 and J usage is TRBJ2-7, with 7 bases aligning to TRBD1. This CDR3 is 15 amino acids long. CDR1 is SEHNR, CDR2 FQNEAQ, per germline (reference sequence). J was trimmed by 2 bases and V by 5 bases; bases with no gene match: 9. The CDR3: CASSPPTGKAYEQYF. Written as DNA, the CDR3 is TGTGCCAGCAGCCCTCCGACAGGGAAGGCCTACGAGCAGTACTTC. Filled out from reference TRBV7-9 and TRBJ2-7, the complete variable domain reads DTGVSQNPRHKITKRGQNVTFRCDPISEHNRLYWYRQTLGQGPEFLTYFQNEAQLEKSRLLSDRFSAERPKGSFSTLEIQRTEQGDSAMYLCASSPPTGKAYEQYFGPGTRLTVT.

This chain uses TRBV5-1 with TRBJ2-7; D might be TRBD2 (7 bases). The V end lost 0 bases, the J end lost 7 bases, and 14 bases lay between the germline ends. The CDR3 loop spans 14 amino acids. Germline V CDR1 and CDR2: SGHRS, YFSETQ. Here the CDR3 reads CASSLAGGGREQYF. CDR3 nucleotide sequence: TGCGCCAGCAGCTTGGCCGGCGGGGGCAGGGAGCAGTACTTC.

This clone appeared a single time. This rearrangement joins TRBV4-1 to TRBJ1-5, with D perhaps matching TRBD1 (6 bases). CDR3 length: 14 amino acids. Germline V gene sequence: CDR1 MGHRA, CDR2 YSYEKL. Trimming removed 3 bases from V and 7 bases from J, with 13 bases in between. The CDR3 region has the DNA TGCGCCAGCAGCCAGACACAGGGTCGGCAGCCCCAGCATTTT. Its protein is CASSQTQGRQPQHF.

This chain links TRBV4-2 with TRBJ2-2, with D hard to call. Germline V lookup: CDR1 LGHNA, CDR2 YNFKEQ. This CDR3 comprises 16 residues. V was shortened by 6 bases and J by 1 base, with 15 bases between the two germline ends. The CDR3 nucleotides read TGTGCCAGCAGTCCTTCCCCTGACTGGAACACCGGGGAGCTGTTTTTT. Translation gives CASSPSPDWNTGELFF.

This clone was observed a handful of times. V is TRBV7-3 and J is TRBJ2-3, with 13 bases aligning to TRBD2. Germline CDR1 SGHTA, CDR2 FQGTGA. With 2 bases clipped from V and 5 bases from J, the junction kept 4 bases outside the gene matches. The CDR3 has 16 amino acids. DNA of the CDR3: TGTGCCAGCAGCTTAGGACTAGCGGGAGTGGGAGATACGCAGTATTTT. Translated: CASSLGLAGVGDTQYF.

The chain links TRBV5-6 to TRBJ2-6; tentatively, D is TRBD2 (5 bases). The CDR3 length is 16 residues. Trimming stripped 0 bases from V and 2 bases from J, with 9 bases between. Germline V lookup: CDR1 SGHDT, CDR2 YYEEEE. The CDR3 reads CASSLGRSAGANVLTF. CDR3 sequence (DNA): TGTGCCAGCAGCTTGGGGCGTAGCGCTGGGGCCAACGTCCTGACTTTC.

The V and J genes are TRBV19 and TRBJ1-2; possible D gene TRBD1, 6 bases. The length of the CDR3 is 12 residues. CDR1 is LNHDA and CDR2 is SQIVND in the germline V gene (reference sequence). The V end lost 7 bases, the J end lost 7 bases, and 13 bases lay between the germline ends. The CDR3: CASTQTGRGYTF. CDR3 in DNA: TGTGCCAGTACCCAAACAGGGCGTGGCTACACCTTC.

This chain uses TRBV10-3 with TRBJ1-1; D not certain. The CDR3 length is 12 residues. Looked up from germline, CDR1 is ENHRY and CDR2 is SYGVKD. The V gene lost 4 bases and the J gene lost 4 bases, with 7 bases spanning the gap. CDR3 amino acids: CAISAGGTEAFF. CDR3 DNA: TGTGCCATCAGTGCGGGTGGCACTGAAGCTTTCTTT.

The genes are TRBV9 and TRBJ1-2; TRBD1 is a possible D gene (5 bases). Trimming cost V 0 bases and J 2 bases, with 20 bases left between them. The CDR3 has 18 amino acids. CDR1 is SGDLS and CDR2 is YYNGEE in the germline V gene. Here the CDR3 DNA reads TGTGCCAGCAGCGTAGAGCCTGCCCGGGGGGACGGAAACTATGGCTACACCTTC. It yields the protein CASSVEPARGDGNYGYTF.

The gene calls are TRBV2 and TRBJ2-3; TRBD2 agrees at 9 bases. J was trimmed by 4 bases and V by 9 bases; bases with no gene match: 8. CDR1 SNHLY and CDR2 FYNNEI come from the germline V gene. The CDR3 is made up of 14 amino acids. CDR3 DNA sequence: TGTGCCAGTTGGTTAGCGGGGGTGTCAGATACGCAGTATTTT. Its translation is CASWLAGVSDTQYF. The full variable domain, with the rest looked up from reference TRBV2 and TRBJ2-3, is EPEVTQTPSHQVTQMGQEVILRCVPISNHLYFYWYRQILGQKVEFLVSFYNNEISEKSEIFDDQFSVERPDGSNFTLKIRSTKLEDSAMYFCASWLAGVSDTQYFGPGTRLTVL.

This clone has only a few counts. The CDR3 DNA is TGTGCCAGCGGGTTGACAGGTAACACTGAAGCTTTCTTT. The encoded protein is CASGLTGNTEAFF. J is TRBJ1-1 and V is TRBV9, with D possibly matching TRBD1 (6 bases). Germline V gives CDR1 SGDLS, CDR2 YYNGEE. The CDR3 length is 13 residues. The V end lost 7 bases, the J end lost 2 bases, and 12 bases lay between the germline ends.

This clone was found once. This chain links TRBV6-5 with TRBJ2-7; 8 positions agree with TRBD2. The germline gives CDR1 MNHEY, CDR2 SVGAGI. This CDR3 comprises 13 residues. J was trimmed by 1 base and V by 6 bases; bases with no gene match: 2. CDR3 protein: CASRAGGSYEQYF. DNA of the CDR3: TGTGCCAGCAGGGCGGGAGGATCCTACGAGCAGTACTTC.

This clone was seen more than once but under ten times. The rearrangement joins TRBV6-4 to TRBJ2-2; D possibly corresponds to TRBD2 (6 bases). The V end lost 3 bases, the J end lost 6 bases, and 11 bases lay between the germline ends. Germline CDR1 and CDR2: MRHNA and SNTAGT. The CDR3 is made up of 14 amino acids. CDR3 sequence: CASSEGTFAGELFF. CDR3 DNA sequence: TGTGCCAGCAGTGAAGGGACTTTTGCCGGGGAGCTGTTTTTT.

This clone was detected only once. The V and J genes are TRBV9 and TRBJ1-2; D is ambiguous. There are 13 residues in the CDR3. CDR1 and CDR2 (germline): SGDLS, YYNGEE. Trimming took off 3 bases at V and 4 bases at J, with 10 bases between the two ends. The CDR3 nucleotides read TGTGCCAGCAGCGCGGACGGGCTCTATGGCTACACCTTC. The encoded protein is CASSADGLYGYTF.

V usage is TRBV7-9 and J usage is TRBJ2-1, with a weak D call TRBD1 (5 bases). Germline loops: CDR1 SEHNR, CDR2 FQNEAQ (reference sequence). This CDR3 is built from 15 residues. Between the trimmed V and J ends, which lost 4 bases and 0 bases, there was a span of 10 bases. In DNA, the CDR3 is TGTGCCAGCAGCTCGGACACCCCCTCCTACAATGAGCAGTTCTTC. Protein: CASSSDTPSYNEQFF.

The V call is TRBV4-3, the J call TRBJ1-5; 7 positions match TRBD1. V shed 3 bases and J 2 bases; nucleotides not matched to a gene: 7. Germline assignment: CDR1 LGHNA and CDR2 YSLEER. This CDR3 region has 16 residues. Written as DNA, the CDR3 is TGCGCCAGCAGCCAGGATGACAGGGACGGCAATCAGCCCCAGCATTTT. Encoded protein: CASSQDDRDGNQPQHF.